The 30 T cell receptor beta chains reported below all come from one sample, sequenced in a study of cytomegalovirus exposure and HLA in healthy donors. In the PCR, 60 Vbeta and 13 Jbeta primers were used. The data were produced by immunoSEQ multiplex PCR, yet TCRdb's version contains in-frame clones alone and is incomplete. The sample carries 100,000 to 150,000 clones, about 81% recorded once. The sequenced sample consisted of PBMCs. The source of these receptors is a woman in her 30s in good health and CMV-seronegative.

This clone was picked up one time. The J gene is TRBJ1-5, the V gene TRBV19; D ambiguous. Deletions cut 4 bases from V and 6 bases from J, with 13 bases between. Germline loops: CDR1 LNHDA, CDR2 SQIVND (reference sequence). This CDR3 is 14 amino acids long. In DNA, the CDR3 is TGTGCCAGTAGTACAAGAGGTTTGGGTCAGCCCCAGCATTTT. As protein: CASSTRGLGQPQHF.

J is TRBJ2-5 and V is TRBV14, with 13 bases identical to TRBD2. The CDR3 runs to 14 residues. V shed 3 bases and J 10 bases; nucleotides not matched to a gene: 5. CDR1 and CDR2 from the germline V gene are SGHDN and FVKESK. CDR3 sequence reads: CASSQWTSGSIQYF. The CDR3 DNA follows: TGTGCCAGCAGCCAGTGGACTAGCGGGAGTATCCAGTACTTC.

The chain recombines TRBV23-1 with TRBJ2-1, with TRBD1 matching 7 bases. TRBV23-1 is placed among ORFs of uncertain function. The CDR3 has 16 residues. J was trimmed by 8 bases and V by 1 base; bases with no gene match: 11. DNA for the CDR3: TGCGCCAGCAGTCAATTTGACCGCAGGGGGTGGGATGAGCAGTTCTTC. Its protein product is CASSQFDRRGWDEQFF.

The CDR3 loop is CASSPIGELGGTQYF. The CDR3 DNA follows: TGTGCCAGCAGTCCGATCGGAGAGTTGGGAGGGACCCAGTACTTC. This chain links TRBV11-1 with TRBJ2-5; perhaps TRBD2 as D (6 bases). Germline V CDR1 and CDR2: SGHAT, FQDESV (reference sequence). The CDR3 consists of 15 residues. The V end lost 6 bases, the J end lost 7 bases, and 21 bases lay between the germline ends.

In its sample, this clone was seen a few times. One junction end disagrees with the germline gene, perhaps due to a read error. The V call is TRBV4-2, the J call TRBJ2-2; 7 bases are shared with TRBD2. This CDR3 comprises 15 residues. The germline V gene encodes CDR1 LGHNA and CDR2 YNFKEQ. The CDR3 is CASTQGLENTGELFF. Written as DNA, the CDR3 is TGTGCCAGCACCCAAGGACTAGAGAACACCGGGGAGCTGTTTTTT.

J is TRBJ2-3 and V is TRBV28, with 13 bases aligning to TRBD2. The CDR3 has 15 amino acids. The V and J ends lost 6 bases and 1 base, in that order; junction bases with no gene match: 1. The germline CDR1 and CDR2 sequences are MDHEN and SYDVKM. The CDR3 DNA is TGTGCCAGCAGGGGGACTAGCGGGGGCACAGATACGCAGTATTTT. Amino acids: CASRGTSGGTDTQYF.

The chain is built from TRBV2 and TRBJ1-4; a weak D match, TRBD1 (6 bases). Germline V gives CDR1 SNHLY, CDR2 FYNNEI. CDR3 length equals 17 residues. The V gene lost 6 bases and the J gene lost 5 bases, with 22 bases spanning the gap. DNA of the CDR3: TGTGCCAGCAGGGACACAGGGTCAAACCTTTTGAATGAAAAACTGTTTTTT. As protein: CASRDTGSNLLNEKLFF.

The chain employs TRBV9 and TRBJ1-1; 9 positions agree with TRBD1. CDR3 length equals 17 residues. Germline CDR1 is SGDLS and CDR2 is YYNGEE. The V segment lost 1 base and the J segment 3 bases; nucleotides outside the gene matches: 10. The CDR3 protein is CASSVSVGTGRDTEAFF. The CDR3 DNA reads TGTGCCAGCAGCGTATCCGTAGGGACAGGGCGGGACACTGAAGCTTTCTTT.

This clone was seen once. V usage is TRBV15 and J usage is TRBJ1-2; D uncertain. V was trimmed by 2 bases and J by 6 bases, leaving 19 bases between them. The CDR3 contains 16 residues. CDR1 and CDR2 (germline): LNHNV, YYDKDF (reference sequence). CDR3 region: CATSRLPLENPHGYTF. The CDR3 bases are TGTGCCACCAGCAGACTCCCCCTAGAGAACCCGCATGGCTACACCTTC.

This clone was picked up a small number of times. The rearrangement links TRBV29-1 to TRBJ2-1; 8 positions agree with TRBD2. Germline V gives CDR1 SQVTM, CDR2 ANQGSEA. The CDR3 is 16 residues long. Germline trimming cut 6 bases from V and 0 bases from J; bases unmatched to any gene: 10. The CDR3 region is CSVGSIAGSSYNEQFF. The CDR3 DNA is TGCAGCGTCGGGTCCATAGCGGGAAGCTCCTACAATGAGCAGTTCTTC.

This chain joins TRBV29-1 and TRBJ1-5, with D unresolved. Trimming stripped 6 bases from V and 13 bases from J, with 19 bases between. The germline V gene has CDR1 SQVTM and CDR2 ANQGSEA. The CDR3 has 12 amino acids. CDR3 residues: CSVITPPGPQHF. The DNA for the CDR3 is TGCAGCGTCATCACTCCTCCGGGTCCACAGCATTTT.

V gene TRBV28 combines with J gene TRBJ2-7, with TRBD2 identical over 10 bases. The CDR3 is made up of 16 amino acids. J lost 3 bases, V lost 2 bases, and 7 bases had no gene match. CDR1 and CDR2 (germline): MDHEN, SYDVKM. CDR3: CASSLQRTSGRYEQYF. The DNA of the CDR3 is TGTGCCAGCAGTTTACAACGGACTAGCGGACGCTACGAGCAGTACTTC.

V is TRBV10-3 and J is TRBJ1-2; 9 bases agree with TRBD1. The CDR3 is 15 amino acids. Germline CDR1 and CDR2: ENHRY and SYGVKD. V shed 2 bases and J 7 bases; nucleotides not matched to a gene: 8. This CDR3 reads CAISETQGAYRGYTF. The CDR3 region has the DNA TGTGCCATCAGTGAGACACAGGGGGCTTACCGTGGCTACACCTTC.

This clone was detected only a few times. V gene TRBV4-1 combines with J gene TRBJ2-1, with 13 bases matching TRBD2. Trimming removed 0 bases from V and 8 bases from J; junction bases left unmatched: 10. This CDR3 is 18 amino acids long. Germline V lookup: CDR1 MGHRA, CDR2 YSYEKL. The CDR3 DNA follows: TGCGCCAGCAGCCAAGAAACCCCGGGGACTAGCGGGATATATGAGCAGTTCTTC. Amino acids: CASSQETPGTSGIYEQFF.

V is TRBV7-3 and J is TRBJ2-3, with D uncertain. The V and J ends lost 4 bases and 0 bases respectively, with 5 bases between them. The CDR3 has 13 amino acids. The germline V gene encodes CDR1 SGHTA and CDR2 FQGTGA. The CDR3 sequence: CASSSGSTDTQYF. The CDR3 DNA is TGTGCCAGCAGCTCCGGGAGCACAGATACGCAGTATTTT.

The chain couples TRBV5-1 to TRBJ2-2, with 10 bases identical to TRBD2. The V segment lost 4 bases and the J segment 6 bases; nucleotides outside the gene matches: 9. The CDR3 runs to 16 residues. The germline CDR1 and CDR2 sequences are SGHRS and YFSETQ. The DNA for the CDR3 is TGCGCCAGCAGCACGAGCGGGAGGGGCAGTGCCGGGGAGCTGTTTTTT. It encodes CASSTSGRGSAGELFF. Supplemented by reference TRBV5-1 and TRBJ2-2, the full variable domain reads KAGVTQTPRYLIKTRGQQVTLSCSPISGHRSVSWYQQTPGQGLQFLFEYFSETQRNKGNFPGRFSGRQFSNSRSEMNVSTLELGDSALYLCASSTSGRGSAGELFFGEGSRLTVL.

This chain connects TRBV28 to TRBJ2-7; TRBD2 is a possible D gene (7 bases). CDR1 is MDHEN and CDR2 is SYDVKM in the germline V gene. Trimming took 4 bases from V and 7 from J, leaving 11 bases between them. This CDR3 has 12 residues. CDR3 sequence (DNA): TGTGCCAGCAGTTGGGGAGGGGGTGAGCAGTACTTC. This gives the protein CASSWGGGEQYF.

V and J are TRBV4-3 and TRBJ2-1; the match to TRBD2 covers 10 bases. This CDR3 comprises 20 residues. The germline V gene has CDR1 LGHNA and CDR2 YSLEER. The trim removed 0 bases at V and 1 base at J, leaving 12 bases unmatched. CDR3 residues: CASSQDGTLAGVGSYNEQFF. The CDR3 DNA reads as TGCGCCAGCAGCCAAGACGGGACTCTAGCGGGAGTGGGGTCCTACAATGAGCAGTTCTTC.

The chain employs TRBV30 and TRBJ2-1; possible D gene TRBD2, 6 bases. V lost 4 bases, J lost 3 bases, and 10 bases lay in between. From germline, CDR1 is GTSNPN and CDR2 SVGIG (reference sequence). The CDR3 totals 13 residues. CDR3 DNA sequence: TGTGCCTGGAAGACGGGAGACTACAATGAGCAGTTCTTC. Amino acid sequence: CAWKTGDYNEQFF.

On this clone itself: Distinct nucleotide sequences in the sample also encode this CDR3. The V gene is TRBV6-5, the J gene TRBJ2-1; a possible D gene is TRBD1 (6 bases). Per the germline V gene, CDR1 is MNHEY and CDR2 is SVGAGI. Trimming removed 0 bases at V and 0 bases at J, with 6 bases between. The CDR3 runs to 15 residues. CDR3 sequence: CASSYSTGSYNEQFF. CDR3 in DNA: TGTGCCAGCAGTTACTCGACAGGCTCCTACAATGAGCAGTTCTTC.

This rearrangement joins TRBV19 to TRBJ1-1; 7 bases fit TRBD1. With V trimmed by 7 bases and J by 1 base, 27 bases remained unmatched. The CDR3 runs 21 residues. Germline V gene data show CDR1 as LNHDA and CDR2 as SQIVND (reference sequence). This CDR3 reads CASITWRGSGSTGRENTEAFF. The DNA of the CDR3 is TGTGCCAGTATCACCTGGAGGGGGAGCGGATCGACAGGGCGGGAGAACACTGAAGCTTTCTTT. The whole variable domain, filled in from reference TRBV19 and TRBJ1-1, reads DGGITQSPKYLFRKEGQNVTLSCEQNLNHDAMYWYRQDPGQGLRLIYYSQIVNDFQKGDIAEGYSVSREKKESFPLTVTSAQKNPTAFYLCASITWRGSGSTGRENTEAFFGQGTRLTVV.

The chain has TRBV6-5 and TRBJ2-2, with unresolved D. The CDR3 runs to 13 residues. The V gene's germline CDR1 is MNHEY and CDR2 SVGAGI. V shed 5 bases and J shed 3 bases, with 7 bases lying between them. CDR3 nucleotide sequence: TGTGCCAGCAGTCAGGTTGACACCGGGGAGCTGTTTTTT. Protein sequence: CASSQVDTGELFF.

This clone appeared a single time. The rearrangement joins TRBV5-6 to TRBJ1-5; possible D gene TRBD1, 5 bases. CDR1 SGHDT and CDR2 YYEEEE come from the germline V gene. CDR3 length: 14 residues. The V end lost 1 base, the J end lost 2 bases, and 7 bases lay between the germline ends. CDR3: CASSLRRGNQPQHF. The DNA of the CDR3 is TGTGCCAGCAGCTTGCGCAGGGGCAATCAGCCCCAGCATTTT. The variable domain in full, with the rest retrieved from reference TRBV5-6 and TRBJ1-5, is DAGVTQSPTHLIKTRGQQVTLRCSPKSGHDTVSWYQQALGQGPQFIFQYYEEEERQRGNFPDRFSGHQFPNYSSELNVNALLLGDSALYLCASSLRRGNQPQHFGDGTRLSIL.

CDR3 DNA sequence: TGTGCCAGCAGCTCCCTGAGGGGGGGGCGCAGAAATGAGCAGTTCTTC. Translated: CASSSLRGGRRNEQFF. The chain couples TRBV11-2 to TRBJ2-1; TRBD2 might be the D (7 bases). Germline loops: CDR1 SGHAT, CDR2 FQNNGV. V was trimmed by 4 bases and J by 7 bases, leaving 20 bases between them. The CDR3 is made up of 16 amino acids.

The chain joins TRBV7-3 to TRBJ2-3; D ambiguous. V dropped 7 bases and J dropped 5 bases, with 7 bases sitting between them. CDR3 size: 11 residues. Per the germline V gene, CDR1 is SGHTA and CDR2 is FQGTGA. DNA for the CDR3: TGTGCCAGCACCCTTAGAGATACGCAGTATTTT. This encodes CASTLRDTQYF.

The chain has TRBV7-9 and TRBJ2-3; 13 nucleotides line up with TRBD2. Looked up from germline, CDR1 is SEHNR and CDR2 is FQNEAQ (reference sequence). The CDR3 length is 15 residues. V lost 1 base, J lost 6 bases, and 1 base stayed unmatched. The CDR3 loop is CASSLELAGGDTQYF. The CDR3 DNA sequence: TGTGCCAGCAGCTTAGAACTAGCGGGGGGGGATACGCAGTATTTT.

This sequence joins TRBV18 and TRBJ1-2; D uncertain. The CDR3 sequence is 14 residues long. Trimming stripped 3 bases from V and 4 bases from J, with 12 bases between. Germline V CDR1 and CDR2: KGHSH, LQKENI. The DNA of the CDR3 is TGTGCCAGCTCACCTTTGGAGGGCCGCTATGGCTACACCTTC. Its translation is CASSPLEGRYGYTF.

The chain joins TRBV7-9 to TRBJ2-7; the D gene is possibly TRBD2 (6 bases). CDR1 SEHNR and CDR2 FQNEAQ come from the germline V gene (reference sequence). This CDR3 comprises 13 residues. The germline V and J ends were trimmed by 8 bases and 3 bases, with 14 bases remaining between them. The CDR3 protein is CASLPGADYEQYF. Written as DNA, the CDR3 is TGTGCCAGCTTACCGGGAGCAGACTACGAGCAGTACTTC.

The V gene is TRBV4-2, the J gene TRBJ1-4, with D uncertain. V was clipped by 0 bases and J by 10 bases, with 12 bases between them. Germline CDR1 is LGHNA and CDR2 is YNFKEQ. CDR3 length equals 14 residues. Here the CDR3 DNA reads TGTGCCAGCAGCCAAGAACGGTTATCAGGAAAACTGTTTTTT. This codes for CASSQERLSGKLFF.

CDR3 protein: CASSLAGLQETQYF. CDR3 DNA sequence: TGTGCCAGCAGCTTAGCGGGGCTACAAGAGACCCAGTACTTC. The gene calls are TRBV7-8 and TRBJ2-5; possible D gene TRBD1, 5 bases. The V end was cut by 0 bases, the J end by 2 bases, with 7 bases between. The length of the CDR3 is 14 residues. Germline V CDR1 and CDR2: SGHVS, FQNEAQ.